Presented here are 8 T cell receptor beta chains from one specimen sequenced in a study of cytomegalovirus exposure and HLA in healthy donors. It was with 60 Vbeta and 13 Jbeta primers that the PCR ran. The table came from immunoSEQ multiplex PCR; TCRdb's copy has only in-frame clones and leaves some out. Among fewer than 250,000 clones listed, about four fifths were seen once. The sequencing input was PBMCs. These receptors all come from a woman aged 45-65 years in good health and CMV-seropositive.

The V and J genes are TRBV6-4 and TRBJ2-1; D perhaps matches TRBD1 (5 bases). The CDR3 is made up of 15 amino acids. Per the germline V gene, CDR1 is MRHNA and CDR2 is SNTAGT. The V and J ends lost 0 bases and 2 bases respectively, with 8 bases between them. In DNA form, the CDR3 reads TGTGCCAGCAGTGACTCAGACAGAACCTACAATGAGCAGTTCTTC. Translation: CASSDSDRTYNEQFF.

The chain carries TRBV20-1 and TRBJ1-1; no clear D. Germline CDR1 is DFQATT and CDR2 is SNEGSKA (reference sequence). Between the trimmed V and J ends, which lost 5 bases and 0 bases, there was a span of 4 bases. The CDR3 loop spans 11 amino acids. The CDR3 coding sequence is TGCAGTGCTCCAGTGAACACTGAAGCTTTCTTT. It is translated as CSAPVNTEAFF.

This rearrangement joins TRBV7-6 to TRBJ1-6; TRBD1 is a possible D gene (6 bases). The V end lost 2 bases, the J end lost 9 bases, and 11 bases lay between the germline ends. Germline-derived CDR1 and CDR2 are SGHVS and FNYEAQ. CDR3 length: 14 amino acids. CDR3 DNA: TGTGCCAGCAGCTTACCCAGGGGTGGTTCACCCCTCCACTTT. Protein: CASSLPRGGSPLHF.

Concerning this clone: At the DNA level, this CDR3 is encoded by other sequences in the same sample as well. The chain couples TRBV5-1 to TRBJ2-5; 15 positions match TRBD2. CDR1 is SGHRS and CDR2 is YFSETQ in the germline V gene. The CDR3 is 16 residues long. Trimming cost V 4 bases and J 5 bases; bases outside gene matches: 6. The CDR3 bases are TGCGCCAGCAGCGGGGGACTAGCGGGGGGTAGCGAGACCCAGTACTTC. This translates into CASSGGLAGGSETQYF.

CDR3 residues: CASSKPGQGVYEQYF. In DNA form, the CDR3 reads TGTGCCAGTAGTAAGCCGGGACAGGGGGTCTACGAGCAGTACTTC. The chain links TRBV19 to TRBJ2-7; 11 bases fit TRBD1. The CDR3 runs to 15 residues. The germline CDR1 and CDR2 sequences are LNHDA and SQIVND (reference sequence). After removal of 4 bases from V and 3 bases from J, the junction contained 5 bases not matched to a gene.

This clone has just a few counts. The chain couples TRBV5-6 to TRBJ1-4, with TRBD1 matching 9 bases. Looked up from germline, CDR1 is SGHDT and CDR2 is YYEEEE. The CDR3 contains 15 residues. J gave up 6 bases and V 1 base, and 4 bases lay outside the gene matches. For the CDR3, the DNA is TGTGCCAGCAGCTTGTTGGGACAGGGAGATGAAAAACTGTTTTTT. This encodes CASSLLGQGDEKLFF.

As concerns this clone: One end of the junction varies from germline; a read error may be responsible. This chain connects TRBV4-2 to TRBJ1-2, with 7 bases that match TRBD1. The CDR3 runs 16 residues. Germline V gives CDR1 LGHNA, CDR2 YNFKEQ. This CDR3 is CVSSRLDRDPPYGYTF. As DNA, the CDR3 is TGTGTCAGCAGCCGCCTCGACAGGGACCCTCCCTATGGCTACACCTTC.

Notes on this clone: Other DNA sequences of this sample code for an identical CDR3. The genes are TRBV5-4 and TRBJ1-3, with 7 bases matching TRBD1. There are 14 residues in the CDR3. With V trimmed by 2 bases and J by 2 bases, 1 base remained unmatched. Germline V gene sequence: CDR1 SGHNT, CDR2 YYREEE (reference sequence). The CDR3 DNA is TGTGCCAGCAGCTTAGACAGGGCTGGAAACACCATATATTTT. It is translated as CASSLDRAGNTIYF.